The 32 T cell receptor beta chains below come from one sample, sequenced in a study of neurological immune-mediated disorders. TCRdb processed the 5' RACE reads anew with MiXCR; each CDR3 protein has one entry. The table has 45,000 to 60,000 distinct CDR3 sequences, roughly 4% seen once. The specimen was PBMCs. These receptors all stem from a young man with multiple sclerosis.

This clonotype was recorded at least ten times. The gene calls are TRBV5-1 and TRBJ2-6; TRBD1 agrees at 10 bases. There are 15 residues in the CDR3. CDR1 and CDR2 from the germline V gene are SGHRS and YFSETQ. Trimming removed 5 bases from V and 5 bases from J; junction bases left unmatched: 4. The CDR3, as DNA: TGCGCCAGCAGTGGGGACAGGGGCTGGGCCAACGTCCTGACTTTC. It is translated as CASSGDRGWANVLTF.

The sample holds many counts of this clonotype. The CDR3 nucleotides are TGTGCCAGCAGCTTAGTAGAGGAGACGCAGTATTTT. Amino acids: CASSLVEETQYF. This chain uses TRBV7-2 with TRBJ2-3, with D hard to call. Germline assignment: CDR1 SGHTA and CDR2 FQGNSA. Trimming took off 1 base at V and 9 bases at J, with 8 bases between the two ends. The CDR3 runs 12 residues.

At least ten counts were recorded for this clonotype. This sequence joins TRBV20-1 and TRBJ2-3, with 9 positions matching TRBD2. The junction had 7 bases not matched to a gene; V was cut back by 6 bases and J by 0 bases. Germline values: CDR1 DFQATT, CDR2 SNEGSKA (reference sequence). The CDR3 consists of 15 residues. The CDR3 DNA reads as TGCAGTGCAGACGGGCGGGAGGGAAGCACAGATACGCAGTATTTT. Amino acids: CSADGREGSTDTQYF.

This clonotype appeared many times. This chain connects TRBV4-2 to TRBJ2-7; TRBD1 is a possible D gene (7 bases). V lost 1 base and J lost 5, with 18 bases in between. Germline V gives CDR1 LGHNA, CDR2 YNFKEQ. The CDR3 loop spans 16 amino acids. The CDR3 protein is CASSQGAGGGVNEQYF. CDR3 DNA: TGTGCCAGCAGCCAAGGGGCAGGAGGGGGCGTCAACGAGCAGTACTTC.

The sample holds many counts of this clonotype. This CDR3 reads CASSYSGRGIYGYTF. In DNA form, the CDR3 reads TGTGCCAGCAGTTACTCGGGCAGGGGGATCTATGGCTACACCTTC. The chain joins TRBV6-5 to TRBJ1-2; TRBD1 matches at 7 bases. Per the germline V gene, CDR1 is MNHEY and CDR2 is SVGAGI. The ends lost 0 bases at V and 4 bases at J; junction bases unmatched: 5. CDR3 length equals 15 residues.

The sample holds a few counts of this clonotype. A clone one base away is much larger, so this may be a read error. The chain joins TRBV18 to TRBJ1-5; 7 bases are a match to TRBD1. CDR3 length: 19 residues. CDR1 KGHSH and CDR2 LQKENI come from the germline V gene. CDR3 bases: TGTGCCAGCTCACCAAAGCTTAAGGGGGCGAGGGCGAGCAATCAGCCCCAGAATTTT. Encoded protein: CASSPKLKGARASNQPQNF. The full variable domain, its missing parts supplied by reference TRBV18 and TRBJ1-5, is NAGVMQNPRHLVRRRGQEARLRCSPMKGHSHVYWYRQLPEEGLKFMVYLQKENIIDESGMPKERFSAEFPKEGPSILRIQQVVRGDSAAYFCASSPKLKGARASNQPQNFGDGTRLSIL.

This clonotype occurred many times. This sequence joins TRBV9 and TRBJ2-7; 7 bases are a match to TRBD1. The CDR3 contains 15 residues. V lost 0 bases and J lost 3; bases outside the gene matches: 6. The V gene's germline CDR1 is SGDLS and CDR2 YYNGEE. The DNA of the CDR3 is TGTGCCAGCAGCGTAGGACCGGGACAGCACTACGAGCAGTACTTC. It encodes CASSVGPGQHYEQYF.

This clonotype was observed many times. The V call is TRBV5-1, the J call TRBJ1-6; 8 nucleotides align to TRBD1. CDR1 is SGHRS and CDR2 is YFSETQ in the germline V gene. This CDR3 has 15 residues. V dropped 5 bases and J dropped 6; count of bases not matched to a gene: 7. DNA for the CDR3: TGCGCCAGCAGTAACAGGGGGGGGTCTAATTCACCCCTCCACTTT. It encodes CASSNRGGSNSPLHF.

This clonotype was recorded many times. This rearrangement joins TRBV5-1 to TRBJ1-3; maybe TRBD1 (5 bases). The CDR3 sequence is 16 residues long. Germline CDR1 is SGHRS and CDR2 is YFSETQ. The V and J ends lost 0 bases and 4 bases respectively, with 14 bases between them. Written as DNA, the CDR3 is TGCGCCAGCAGCTTGGGAACAGGCGCTATGGGAAACACCATATATTTT. It specifies CASSLGTGAMGNTIYF.

This clonotype occurred many times. The rearrangement uses TRBV4-1 and TRBJ1-2; D unresolved. This CDR3 has 17 amino acids. V was shortened by 0 bases and J by 1 base, with 15 bases between the two germline ends. Germline V gives CDR1 MGHRA, CDR2 YSYEKL. The CDR3 region is CASSQDGPGLVNYGYTF. Here the CDR3 DNA reads TGCGCCAGCAGCCAAGATGGCCCCGGCCTGGTTAACTATGGCTACACCTTC.

This clonotype was seen at least ten times. The V gene is TRBV20-1, the J gene TRBJ1-4, with a tentative D call TRBD1 (5 bases). The CDR3 runs 14 residues. Germline CDR1 and CDR2: DFQATT and SNEGSKA (reference sequence). V lost 6 bases to trimming and J lost 5 bases, with 16 bases between them. The CDR3 region has the DNA TGCAGTGCCCCAGAGGGGTTCACAAATGAAAAACTGTTTTTT. Translated: CSAPEGFTNEKLFF.

A word on this clonotype: This clone may be a read error of a much larger clone one base away. The V gene is TRBV3-1, the J gene TRBJ1-1, with D unclear. V was clipped by 2 bases and J by 1 base, with 8 bases between them. The germline gives CDR1 LGHDT, CDR2 YNNKEL (reference sequence). The CDR3 spans 14 residues. CDR3 sequence: CASSQMGKNTEAFF. The CDR3 DNA follows: TGTGCCAGCAGCCAAATGGGAAAGAACACTGAAGCTTTCTTT.

With regard to this clonotype: This sequence may be a read error, since a much larger clone differs from it by one base. This chain joins TRBV4-1 and TRBJ2-4; D gene uncertain. V lost 1 base to trimming and J lost 5 bases, with 6 bases between them. Germline V gene sequence: CDR1 MGHRA, CDR2 YSYEKL. This CDR3 comprises 13 residues. The CDR3 here is CASSQAIENIQYF. Written as DNA, the CDR3 is TGCGCCAGCAGCCAAGCTATAGAAAACATTCAGTACTTC.

This clonotype occurred many times. The chain employs TRBV5-1 and TRBJ1-2; 7 bases map to TRBD1. The CDR3 consists of 13 residues. Germline V CDR1 and CDR2: SGHRS, YFSETQ. The junction had 6 bases not matched to a gene; V was cut back by 0 bases and J by 10 bases. This CDR3 reads CASSLESGGDYTF. The CDR3 DNA reads as TGCGCCAGCAGCTTGGAGTCAGGGGGAGACTACACCTTC.

This clonotype was counted at least ten times. V is TRBV6-1 and J is TRBJ2-2; a possible D gene is TRBD2 (5 bases). The CDR3 extends over 16 amino acids. The germline CDR1 and CDR2 sequences are MNHNS and SASEGT. Trimming removed 5 bases at V and 1 base at J, with 14 bases between. CDR3 DNA: TGTGCCAGCAGTCATACTAGGTGGGGGAACACCGGGGAGCTGTTTTTT. Protein: CASSHTRWGNTGELFF.

This clonotype has at least ten counts. This chain connects TRBV20-1 to TRBJ2-1, with D possibly TRBD1 on 5 matching bases. V was shortened by 3 bases and J by 3 bases, with 18 bases between the two germline ends. The CDR3 is 16 residues long. Per germline, CDR1 DFQATT and CDR2 SNEGSKA (reference sequence). This CDR3 reads CSARGQGSRIYNEQFF. The CDR3 DNA sequence: TGCAGTGCTAGGGGCCAGGGCAGCCGGATCTACAATGAGCAGTTCTTC.

In its sample, this clonotype was seen many times. This chain connects TRBV10-1 to TRBJ2-1; no definite D call. The CDR3 extends over 14 amino acids. Germline CDR1 is WNHNN and CDR2 is SYGVQD (reference sequence). V dropped 0 bases and J dropped 6 bases, with 9 bases sitting between them. CDR3 amino acids: CASSESWQTNEQFF. DNA of the CDR3: TGCGCCAGCAGTGAGTCCTGGCAGACCAATGAGCAGTTCTTC.

This clonotype appeared many times. The V gene is TRBV20-1, the J gene TRBJ1-1; 8 bases map to TRBD1. This CDR3 has 14 residues. V lost 5 bases and J lost 1; bases outside the gene matches: 6. From germline, CDR1 is DFQATT and CDR2 SNEGSKA (reference sequence). The CDR3 sequence: CSAPRDRTNTEAFF. CDR3 DNA: TGCAGTGCTCCCCGGGACAGGACGAACACTGAAGCTTTCTTT.

In its sample, this clonotype was seen many times. The chain couples TRBV5-1 to TRBJ1-1; 7 positions match TRBD1. J lost 7 bases, V lost 2 bases, and 8 bases had no gene match. CDR1 is SGHRS and CDR2 is YFSETQ in the germline V gene. There are 14 residues in the CDR3. The CDR3 spells CASSFSGTEVEAFF. In nucleotides, the CDR3 is TGCGCCAGCAGCTTTTCCGGGACAGAGGTTGAAGCTTTCTTT.

This clonotype came up many times. The V and J genes are TRBV5-1 and TRBJ2-1; D ambiguous. Germline V lookup: CDR1 SGHRS, CDR2 YFSETQ. With 1 base removed from V and 7 bases from J, the gap between germline ends came to 18 bases. CDR3 length: 16 residues. The CDR3 loop is CASSLFATRTANEQFF. The CDR3 bases are TGCGCCAGCAGCTTGTTCGCGACGAGGACCGCTAATGAGCAGTTCTTC. Full variable domain (outside the CDR3, taken from reference TRBV5-1 and TRBJ2-1): KAGVTQTPRYLIKTRGQQVTLSCSPISGHRSVSWYQQTPGQGLQFLFEYFSETQRNKGNFPGRFSGRQFSNSRSEMNVSTLELGDSALYLCASSLFATRTANEQFFGPGTRLTVL.

This clonotype was detected many times. The chain carries TRBV5-1 and TRBJ1-5; D might be TRBD1 (5 bases). The CDR3 totals 15 residues. Trimming removed 4 bases at V and 6 bases at J, with 17 bases between. Per the germline V gene, CDR1 is SGHRS and CDR2 is YFSETQ. CDR3 sequence reads: CASSLNDWQGQPQHF. The DNA of the CDR3 is TGCGCCAGCAGCCTAAACGACTGGCAGGGTCAGCCCCAGCATTTT. Full variable domain (rest looked up from reference TRBV5-1 and TRBJ1-5): KAGVTQTPRYLIKTRGQQVTLSCSPISGHRSVSWYQQTPGQGLQFLFEYFSETQRNKGNFPGRFSGRQFSNSRSEMNVSTLELGDSALYLCASSLNDWQGQPQHFGDGTRLSIL.

At least ten counts were recorded for this clonotype. The chain carries TRBV6-5 and TRBJ2-1; 12 bases align to TRBD1. The CDR3 is 15 amino acids. Per the germline V gene, CDR1 is MNHEY and CDR2 is SVGAGI. The ends lost 5 bases at V and 8 bases at J; junction bases unmatched: 7. CDR3 DNA: TGTGCCAGCAGTCCCGGGACAGGGGGCGCGGATGAGCAGTTCTTC. It is translated as CASSPGTGGADEQFF.

This clonotype appeared many times. The chain uses TRBV20-1 and TRBJ2-5, with 11 bases lining up with TRBD2. The J segment lost 0 bases and the V segment lost 8 bases, leaving 5 bases of the junction unmatched. Germline V gene lookup returns CDR1 DFQATT and CDR2 SNEGSKA (reference sequence). The CDR3 has 14 amino acids. This CDR3 reads CSFIAGGNQETQYF. CDR3 DNA: TGCAGTTTTATAGCGGGGGGGAACCAAGAGACCCAGTACTTC.

This clonotype was detected a few times. This rearrangement joins TRBV3-1 to TRBJ2-7, with a tentative D call TRBD1 (6 bases). The V gene lost 1 base and the J gene lost 2 bases, with 12 bases spanning the gap. Per germline, CDR1 LGHDT and CDR2 YNNKEL (reference sequence). CDR3 length: 15 amino acids. CDR3 amino acids: CASSQGTERPYEQYF. CDR3 DNA: TGTGCCAGCAGCCAAGGGACAGAGCGTCCCTACGAGCAGTACTTC.

In this sample, this clonotype turned up many times. The chain has TRBV3-1 and TRBJ2-3, with TRBD2 matching 10 bases. Germline V gives CDR1 LGHDT, CDR2 YNNKEL (reference sequence). The CDR3 contains 16 residues. V lost 3 bases, J lost 6 bases, and 9 bases stayed unmatched. The CDR3 spells CASSQGLAGARDTQYF. CDR3 in DNA: TGTGCCAGCAGCCAGGGGCTAGCGGGGGCCAGGGATACGCAGTATTTT.

In this sample, this clonotype turned up many times. The chain uses TRBV20-1 and TRBJ1-4; D gene uncertain. V was pared by 3 bases and J by 0 bases, with 11 bases between. CDR3 length: 15 residues. The germline V gene has CDR1 DFQATT and CDR2 SNEGSKA (reference sequence). The CDR3: CSASHGDATNEKLFF. In nucleotides, the CDR3 is TGCAGTGCTAGTCATGGGGATGCAACTAATGAAAAACTGTTTTTT.

This clonotype came up many times. A junction boundary mismatches the germline segment, possibly from a read error. The chain couples TRBV11-2 to TRBJ2-3; possible D gene TRBD2, 6 bases. This CDR3 is 14 amino acids long. From germline, CDR1 is SGHAT and CDR2 FQNNGV. The CDR3 DNA reads TGTGCCAGCAGTTTAGGTGGGGGGAAAGATACGCAGTATTTT. It is translated as CASSLGGGKDTQYF.

This clonotype was detected ten times or more. The genes are TRBV10-2 and TRBJ1-1, with D tentatively TRBD1 (5 bases). V lost 5 bases, J lost 5 bases, and 12 bases lay in between. Germline CDR1 reads WSHSY; CDR2 reads SAAADI. The CDR3 contains 13 residues. The CDR3 reads CASSPQGGTEAFF. As DNA, the CDR3 is TGCGCCAGCAGTCCCCAGGGAGGGACTGAAGCTTTCTTT.

This clonotype appeared many times. This chain links TRBV12-5 with TRBJ2-1; D gene ambiguous. Germline V gene data show CDR1 as LGHNT and CDR2 as FRNRAP. V gave up 8 bases and J gave up 5 bases, with 7 bases separating them. The CDR3 covers 11 residues. In nucleotides, the CDR3 is TGTGCTAGTCTTGAAGACAATGAGCAGTTCTTC. Its protein is CASLEDNEQFF.

This clonotype was picked up many times. The rearrangement uses TRBV5-1 and TRBJ1-1; maybe TRBD1 (5 bases). With 2 bases removed from V and 9 bases from J, the gap between germline ends came to 11 bases. This CDR3 is built from 12 residues. The germline V gene encodes CDR1 SGHRS and CDR2 YFSETQ. The CDR3 DNA reads as TGCGCCAGCAGCTTCGGAGGGGATCAAGCTTTCTTT. It is translated as CASSFGGDQAFF.

This clonotype was seen ten or more times. This sequence joins TRBV27 and TRBJ2-4; 8 bases fit TRBD1. The length of the CDR3 is 14 residues. The V segment lost 6 bases and the J segment 8 bases; nucleotides outside the gene matches: 9. Germline lookup yields CDR1 MNHEY and CDR2 SMNVEV (reference sequence). The CDR3 spells CASSPTGGLDIQYF. The CDR3 coding sequence is TGTGCCAGCAGCCCTACAGGGGGGCTAGACATTCAGTACTTC.

This clonotype was seen repeatedly, ten times or more. This chain joins TRBV3-1 and TRBJ2-3; D unclear. Germline V gene lookup returns CDR1 LGHDT and CDR2 YNNKEL (reference sequence). The V gene lost 4 bases and the J gene lost 5 bases, with 4 bases spanning the gap. CDR3 length: 11 residues. CDR3 protein: CASSRRDTQYF. In DNA, the CDR3 is TGTGCCAGCAGCCGGAGAGATACGCAGTATTTT.